Below are 26 T cell receptor beta chains sequenced from a single sample in a study of T cells in Graves' hyperthyroidism and ophthalmopathy. What was amplified from RNA transcripts were TCR beta CDR3 regions. Researchers ran a first-round RT-PCR on the TCR CDR3 using the HTBI primer set. TCRdb processed the multiplex PCR reads anew with MiXCR; each CDR3 protein has one entry. The data contain 660,000 or so distinct CDR3 sequences, under 25% of them singletons. The sample consisted of blood. The receptors stem from a man aged 25 to 45 with Graves' ophthalmopathy.

The chain links TRBV20-1 to TRBJ2-1, with 7 bases that match TRBD1. Germline CDR1 reads DFQATT; CDR2 reads SNEGSKA (reference sequence). The CDR3 spans 11 residues. Written as DNA, the CDR3 is TGCAGCAGGGGGATTTACAATGAGCAGTTCTTC. It translates to CSRGIYNEQFF.

This clonotype appeared a few times. V usage is TRBV18 and J usage is TRBJ1-5; D call uncertain. The germline V gene has CDR1 KGHSH and CDR2 LQKENI. Between the trimmed V and J ends, which lost 0 bases and 2 bases, there was a span of 11 bases. This CDR3 spans 16 amino acids. DNA for the CDR3: TGTGCCAGCTCACCACCCGGTCAGACCGGCAATCAGCCCCAGCATTTT. Translating it yields CASSPPGQTGNQPQHF. The full variable domain, in which reference TRBV18 and TRBJ1-5 provide the parts outside the CDR3, is NAGVMQNPRHLVRRRGQEARLRCSPMKGHSHVYWYRQLPEEGLKFMVYLQKENIIDESGMPKERFSAEFPKEGPSILRIQQVVRGDSAAYFCASSPPGQTGNQPQHFGDGTRLSIL.

In its sample, this clonotype was seen many times. V usage is TRBV20-1 and J usage is TRBJ2-3; no definite D call. Trimming removed 1 base at V and 3 bases at J, with 11 bases between. Germline values: CDR1 DFQATT, CDR2 SNEGSKA (reference sequence). This CDR3 has 14 residues. Here the CDR3 reads CSARVASKTDTQYF. For the CDR3, the DNA is TGCAGTGCTAGAGTTGCCAGCAAGACAGATACGCAGTATTTT.

This clonotype has only a few counts. The chain links TRBV10-3 to TRBJ2-2, with TRBD1 identical over 8 bases. The junction had 1 base not matched to a gene; V was cut back by 4 bases and J by 6 bases. CDR1 and CDR2 (germline): ENHRY, SYGVKD. This CDR3 region has 13 residues. CDR3 in DNA: TGTGCCATCAGTGGGACAGGGCCCGGGGAGCTGTTTTTT. Encoded protein: CAISGTGPGELFF.

Ten or more counts support this clonotype. V gene TRBV11-2 combines with J gene TRBJ1-5, with no clear D. The V and J ends lost 3 bases and 3 bases respectively, with 9 bases between them. This CDR3 is 14 amino acids long. Germline assignment: CDR1 SGHAT and CDR2 FQNNGV. The CDR3, as DNA: TGTGCCAGCAGCTTGGGAAAGTCCAATCAGCCCCAGCATTTT. Residues: CASSLGKSNQPQHF. The full variable domain, completed using reference TRBV11-2 and TRBJ1-5, is EAGVAQSPRYKIIEKRQSVAFWCNPISGHATLYWYQQILGQGPKLLIQFQNNGVVDDSQLPKDRFSAERLKGVDSTLKIQPAKLEDSAVYLCASSLGKSNQPQHFGDGTRLSIL.

V is TRBV4-2 and J is TRBJ2-1, with D maybe TRBD1 (5 bases). The V gene's germline CDR1 is LGHNA and CDR2 YNFKEQ. With 0 bases removed from V and 3 bases from J, the gap between germline ends came to 6 bases. The CDR3 is 14 amino acids. CDR3 bases: TGTGCCAGCAGCCAAGAACAGGACTACAATGAGCAGTTCTTC. Its translation: CASSQEQDYNEQFF.

This rearrangement joins TRBV7-9 to TRBJ2-2, with TRBD2 matching 8 bases. The CDR3 sequence is 14 residues long. Germline-derived CDR1 and CDR2 are SEHNR and FQNEAQ (reference sequence). V was clipped by 3 bases and J by 5 bases; unmatched bases: 2. CDR3 loop: CASSLIAGTGELFF. The CDR3 bases are TGTGCCAGCAGCTTGATAGCGGGAACCGGGGAGCTGTTTTTT.

The V call is TRBV5-4, the J call TRBJ2-7; D gene uncertain. The CDR3 is 12 residues long. V gave up 0 bases and J gave up 6 bases, with 7 bases separating them. Germline V gene sequence: CDR1 SGHNT, CDR2 YYREEE (reference sequence). The CDR3 sequence is CASSLDSGEQYF. CDR3 nucleotides: TGTGCCAGCAGCTTGGATTCTGGCGAGCAGTACTTC.

The chain joins TRBV7-8 to TRBJ2-1; TRBD1 or TRBD2 may be the D gene (5 bases each). The CDR3 is 18 amino acids. The germline V gene encodes CDR1 SGHVS and CDR2 FQNEAQ. Trimming shortened V by 4 bases and J by 3 bases, and 22 bases separated the two germline ends. As DNA, the CDR3 is TGTGCCAGCAGCTCGCCCGGGCCACAGGACTCTGGCTACAATGAGCAGTTCTTC. Amino acids: CASSSPGPQDSGYNEQFF.

This clonotype was picked up many times. This chain connects TRBV18 to TRBJ2-7; D may be TRBD2 (5 bases). The CDR3 is made up of 13 amino acids. V lost 6 bases to trimming and J lost 6 bases, with 15 bases between them. Germline CDR1 KGHSH, CDR2 LQKENI. The CDR3, as DNA: TGTGCCAGCTCGTCGGACTCACCCACCGAGCAGTACTTC. Its protein is CASSSDSPTEQYF. The full variable domain, completed using reference TRBV18 and TRBJ2-7, is NAGVMQNPRHLVRRRGQEARLRCSPMKGHSHVYWYRQLPEEGLKFMVYLQKENIIDESGMPKERFSAEFPKEGPSILRIQQVVRGDSAAYFCASSSDSPTEQYFGPGTRLTVT.

The chain carries TRBV30 and TRBJ2-6; D possibly corresponds to TRBD1 (6 bases). There are 17 residues in the CDR3. Germline values: CDR1 GTSNPN, CDR2 SVGIG (reference sequence). V dropped 0 bases and J dropped 0 bases, with 12 bases sitting between them. The CDR3 DNA follows: TGTGCCTGGAGTGTACCAACAGGGCTCTCTGGGGCCAACGTCCTGACTTTC. This sequence encodes CAWSVPTGLSGANVLTF.

The sample holds many counts of this clonotype. CDR3 protein: CAISESTGARYNEQFF. The CDR3 region has the DNA TGTGCCATCAGTGAGTCGACAGGAGCCAGATACAATGAGCAGTTCTTC. This chain uses TRBV10-3 with TRBJ2-1, with D perhaps matching TRBD1 (6 bases). The germline CDR1 and CDR2 sequences are ENHRY and SYGVKD. V was pared by 0 bases and J by 4 bases, with 13 bases between. The CDR3 contains 16 residues.

The rearrangement joins TRBV29-1 to TRBJ2-1; no definite D call. V lost 4 bases, J lost 7 bases, and 11 bases lay in between. Germline V gene lookup returns CDR1 SQVTM and CDR2 ANQGSEA. The CDR3 is 12 residues long. CDR3 region: CSVARRGNEQFF. DNA of the CDR3: TGCAGCGTTGCCCGGAGAGGAAATGAGCAGTTCTTC.

The V gene is TRBV2, the J gene TRBJ2-5, with D possibly TRBD2 on 5 matching bases. This CDR3 has 12 residues. The V end lost 7 bases, the J end lost 5 bases, and 11 bases lay between the germline ends. Germline V gene lookup returns CDR1 SNHLY and CDR2 FYNNEI. CDR3: CASKAGGETQYF. CDR3 nucleotide sequence: TGTGCCAGCAAGGCGGGTGGGGAGACCCAGTACTTC.

The rearrangement uses TRBV6-1 and TRBJ2-4; 7 nucleotides agree with TRBD2. The CDR3 is 16 amino acids. V gave up 6 bases and J gave up 0 bases; unmatched junction bases: 8. Germline loops: CDR1 MNHNS, CDR2 SASEGT. The CDR3 DNA reads TGTGCCAGCAGCTTACTGGCGGGAGAAGCCAAAAACATTCAGTACTTC. It codes for CASSLLAGEAKNIQYF.

The rearrangement links TRBV24-1 to TRBJ1-2, with D hard to call. This CDR3 comprises 12 residues. CDR1 and CDR2 (germline): KGHDR, SFDVKD. The V end lost 2 bases, the J end lost 4 bases, and 4 bases lay between the germline ends. The CDR3 loop is CATSDSVYGYTF. CDR3 bases: TGTGCCACCAGTGATTCTGTCTATGGCTACACCTTC.

With regard to this clonotype: This may stem from a read error, because a much larger clone lies one nucleotide away. The V call is TRBV2, the J call TRBJ2-1, with TRBD1 as a possible D gene (7 bases). Germline-derived CDR1 and CDR2 are SNHLY and FYNNEI. The CDR3 has 17 amino acids. The CDR3 DNA reads as TGTGCCAGCAGTGGAGAAACAGGGGAGGTTTCCTACAGTGAGCAGTTCTTC. Its protein product is CASSGETGEVSYSEQFF.

This chain links TRBV12-3 or TRBV12-4 with TRBJ2-1; D might be TRBD1 (6 bases). V was cut by 3 bases and J by 9 bases, with 18 bases left in between. This CDR3 has 15 amino acids. For the CDR3, the DNA is TGTGCCAGCAGTTTTTTAAGTAGGTCGGACAGTGAGCAGTTCTTC. Its protein is CASSFLSRSDSEQFF.

V and J are TRBV29-1 and TRBJ2-1; 7 nucleotides match TRBD2. The length of the CDR3 is 15 residues. Germline CDR1 reads SQVTM; CDR2 reads ANQGSEA. After removal of 1 base from V and 2 bases from J, the junction contained 5 bases not matched to a gene. In DNA form, the CDR3 reads TGCAGCGTTGAAGGGGCTAGCGGAGCCTACAATGAGCAGTTCTTC. Translated, it gives CSVEGASGAYNEQFF.

This rearrangement joins TRBV6-5 to TRBJ2-7; 10 nucleotides align to TRBD2. Germline CDR1 is MNHEY and CDR2 is SVGAGI. J was trimmed by 7 bases and V by 5 bases; bases with no gene match: 14. The CDR3 runs to 16 residues. CDR3 sequence reads: CASSTSGTGTSGEQYF. CDR3 coding DNA: TGTGCCAGCAGTACTAGCGGGACCGGGACTTCGGGGGAGCAGTACTTC.

Worth noting for this clonotype: One end of the junction is discordant with germline, which a read error may explain. The rearrangement joins TRBV7-2 to TRBJ1-5, with TRBD1 as a possible D gene (5 bases). The germline V gene has CDR1 SGHTA and CDR2 FQGNSA. This CDR3 contains 13 residues. CDR3 region: CASSLRGNRPQHF. Written as DNA, the CDR3 is TGTGCCAGCAGCTTGAGGGGCAATCGGCCCCAGCATTTT.

This clonotype was recorded many times. The chain has TRBV20-1 and TRBJ2-2; the D call may be TRBD1 or TRBD2 (5 bases each). V was shortened by 2 bases and J by 3 bases, with 10 bases between the two germline ends. The CDR3 runs 14 residues. CDR1 DFQATT and CDR2 SNEGSKA come from the germline V gene (reference sequence). CDR3 sequence reads: CSARPEGHTGELFF. In DNA form, the CDR3 reads TGCAGTGCTAGACCCGAGGGGCACACCGGGGAGCTGTTTTTT.

This clonotype was detected only a few times. The genes are TRBV9 and TRBJ1-5; 7 bases map to TRBD1. This CDR3 is built from 14 residues. Germline loops: CDR1 SGDLS, CDR2 YYNGEE. V trimming: 3 bases; J trimming: 2 bases; junction bases outside the gene matches: 2. As DNA, the CDR3 is TGTGCCAGCAGCGCTGACAGGGGCAATCAGCCCCAGCATTTT. This sequence encodes CASSADRGNQPQHF.

The rearrangement joins TRBV7-2 to TRBJ1-6, with D possibly TRBD1 on 5 matching bases. This CDR3 is built from 19 residues. Germline-derived CDR1 and CDR2 are SGHTA and FQGNSA. Between the trimmed V and J ends, which lost 3 bases and 5 bases, there was a span of 23 bases. CDR3 DNA sequence: TGTGCCAGCAGCTTTAGGGGTGGTGGGGGTTCGAGAGATAATTCACCCCTCCACTTT. This gives the protein CASSFRGGGGSRDNSPLHF.

The chain employs TRBV5-1 and TRBJ2-2; D is unclear. Germline loops: CDR1 SGHRS, CDR2 YFSETQ. There are 16 residues in the CDR3. Trimming left V 1 base short and J 5 bases short, with 15 bases between. The CDR3 DNA sequence: TGCGCCAGCAGCTTGAACAAGCAAGTGGGGACCGGGGAGCTGTTTTTT. Translation: CASSLNKQVGTGELFF.

This clonotype appeared a few times. The chain employs TRBV28 and TRBJ1-2; D is unresolved. This CDR3 contains 13 residues. V lost 7 bases to trimming and J lost 2 bases, with 11 bases between them. The V gene's germline CDR1 is MDHEN and CDR2 SYDVKM. CDR3 bases: TGTGCCAGCAAAGACTTGGGGAACTATGGCTACACCTTC. Amino acids: CASKDLGNYGYTF.